The 18 T cell receptor beta chains given below trace back to one sample, sequenced in a study of cytomegalovirus exposure and HLA in healthy donors. Clones were read by immunoSEQ multiplex PCR, and TCRdb kept only the in-frame ones, dropping some. The data contain about 220,000 clones, about nine tenths of them singletons. The material sequenced was PBMCs. Source of these receptors: a woman under 30 in good health and CMV-seronegative.

The rearrangement joins TRBV5-1 to TRBJ2-1; 9 nucleotides match TRBD2. The CDR3 runs to 15 residues. Germline V CDR1 and CDR2: SGHRS, YFSETQ. J gave up 0 bases and V 7 bases, and 5 bases lay outside the gene matches. As DNA, the CDR3 is TGCGCCAGCTCAGGTAGCGGGAGCTCCTACAATGAGCAGTTCTTC. Translation: CASSGSGSSYNEQFF.

This chain joins TRBV19 and TRBJ1-5; D uncertain. In germline, CDR1 is LNHDA, CDR2 SQIVND (reference sequence). V was cut by 7 bases and J by 0 bases, with 13 bases left in between. The CDR3 extends over 15 amino acids. The DNA for the CDR3 is TGTGCCAGTACGCAGGCCCCTTATAGCAATCAGCCCCAGCATTTT. Translating gives CASTQAPYSNQPQHF.

This chain joins TRBV6-5 and TRBJ1-5; D is possibly TRBD1 (5 bases). The V end was cut by 6 bases, the J end by 5 bases, with 14 bases between. The CDR3 extends over 14 amino acids. Germline V gives CDR1 MNHEY, CDR2 SVGAGI. CDR3 bases: TGTGCCAGCAGCTACCAGGGAAGTGATCAGCCCCAGCATTTT. This gives the protein CASSYQGSDQPQHF.

This clone showed up just a few times. The gene calls are TRBV7-9 and TRBJ1-6; 10 nucleotides align to TRBD1. Germline V gene sequence: CDR1 SEHNR, CDR2 FQNEAQ (reference sequence). The junction had 4 bases not matched to a gene; V was cut back by 5 bases and J by 9 bases. The CDR3 length is 14 residues. The CDR3, as DNA: TGTGCCAGCAGCCGGGGACAGGGGAGTTCACCCCTCCACTTT. This encodes CASSRGQGSSPLHF. Using reference TRBV7-9 and TRBJ1-6 for the parts outside the CDR3, the full variable domain is DTGVSQNPRHKITKRGQNVTFRCDPISEHNRLYWYRQTLGQGPEFLTYFQNEAQLEKSRLLSDRFSAERPKGSFSTLEIQRTEQGDSAMYLCASSRGQGSSPLHFGNGTRLTVT.

The chain couples TRBV30 to TRBJ2-2; 8 positions match TRBD2. V trimming: 2 bases; J trimming: 7 bases; junction bases outside the gene matches: 6. The germline CDR1 and CDR2 sequences are GTSNPN and SVGIG (reference sequence). This CDR3 is 14 amino acids long. CDR3 residues: CAWSILAVGGELFF. The CDR3 DNA follows: TGTGCCTGGAGTATACTAGCGGTTGGCGGGGAGCTGTTTTTT. The variable domain in full, with the rest retrieved from reference TRBV30 and TRBJ2-2, is SQTIHQWPATLVQPVGSPLSLECTVEGTSNPNLYWYRQAAGRGLQLLFYSVGIGQISSEVPQNLSASRPQDRQFILSSKKLLLSDSGFYLCAWSILAVGGELFFGEGSRLTVL.

This chain joins TRBV6-1 and TRBJ1-6, with D perhaps TRBD1 (5 bases). This CDR3 comprises 15 residues. Germline lookup yields CDR1 MNHNS and CDR2 SASEGT. The V gene lost 5 bases and the J gene lost 10 bases, with 18 bases spanning the gap. CDR3 DNA sequence: TGTGCCAGCAGTCGTCCCGGGACTGGGAAATCACCCCTCCACTTT. Protein product: CASSRPGTGKSPLHF.

V usage is TRBV5-5 and J usage is TRBJ1-6, with TRBD1 matching over 10 bases. The CDR3 consists of 18 residues. V was pared by 3 bases and J by 8 bases, with 14 bases of the junction left unmatched. The V gene's germline CDR1 is SGHKS and CDR2 YYEKEE (reference sequence). The chain's CDR3 is CASSSLRDRGDVDSPLHF. CDR3 DNA: TGTGCCAGCAGCTCACTCCGGGACAGGGGAGATGTGGATTCACCCCTCCACTTT. The whole variable domain, filled in from reference TRBV5-5 and TRBJ1-6, reads DAGVTQSPTHLIKTRGQQVTLRCSPISGHKSVSWYQQVLGQGPQFIFQYYEKEERGRGNFPDRFSARQFPNYSSELNVNALLLGDSALYLCASSSLRDRGDVDSPLHFGNGTRLTVT.

The chain links TRBV14 to TRBJ1-1; weak D call: TRBD1 (6 bases). Germline V lookup: CDR1 SGHDN, CDR2 FVKESK. The V end lost 6 bases, the J end lost 8 bases, and 25 bases lay between the germline ends. CDR3 length equals 16 residues. The CDR3 protein is CASSPIRQVAVGEAFF. The CDR3 nucleotides read TGTGCCAGCAGTCCTATTCGACAGGTGGCCGTTGGAGAAGCTTTCTTT.

This chain uses TRBV18 with TRBJ2-7; D is undetermined. The CDR3 spans 13 residues. The V gene's germline CDR1 is KGHSH and CDR2 LQKENI. The germline V and J ends were trimmed by 3 bases and 2 bases, with 8 bases remaining between them. The CDR3 bases are TGTGCCAGCTCACCTCCAGATACCTACGAGCAGTACTTC. It translates to CASSPPDTYEQYF.

V and J are TRBV19 and TRBJ1-1; no reliable D call. Germline V gene data show CDR1 as LNHDA and CDR2 as SQIVND (reference sequence). With 3 bases removed from V and 3 bases from J, the gap between germline ends came to 5 bases. The CDR3 is 12 amino acids. The CDR3 sequence: CASSMTHTEAFF. CDR3 bases: TGTGCCAGTAGTATGACACACACTGAAGCTTTCTTT. Complete variable domain (other parts from reference TRBV19 and TRBJ1-1): DGGITQSPKYLFRKEGQNVTLSCEQNLNHDAMYWYRQDPGQGLRLIYYSQIVNDFQKGDIAEGYSVSREKKESFPLTVTSAQKNPTAFYLCASSMTHTEAFFGQGTRLTVV.

The chain combines TRBV18 with TRBJ2-1, with a weak D call TRBD2 (6 bases). V was cut by 2 bases and J by 0 bases, with 23 bases left in between. The germline V gene encodes CDR1 KGHSH and CDR2 LQKENI. The CDR3 loop spans 20 amino acids. This CDR3 reads CASSPSPGSGNISSYNEQFF. DNA for the CDR3: TGTGCCAGCTCACCATCCCCGGGTAGCGGCAATATTAGCTCCTACAATGAGCAGTTCTTC.

The genes are TRBV27 and TRBJ2-1; D perhaps matches TRBD2 (6 bases). The CDR3 sequence is 16 residues long. Germline assignment: CDR1 MNHEY and CDR2 SMNVEV (reference sequence). Trimming shortened V by 6 bases and J by 0 bases, and 15 bases separated the two germline ends. The CDR3 protein is CASRVGGAPSYNEQFF. The CDR3, as DNA: TGTGCCAGCAGGGTAGGCGGGGCGCCCTCCTACAATGAGCAGTTCTTC.

This clone was detected once. The J gene is TRBJ2-7, the V gene TRBV19; weak D call: TRBD1 (6 bases). CDR3 length equals 13 residues. In germline, CDR1 is LNHDA, CDR2 SQIVND (reference sequence). Trimming took off 5 bases at V and 3 bases at J, with 11 bases between the two ends. The CDR3 region has the DNA TGTGCCAGTAGTCGAGAGGACAGCTACGAGCAGTACTTC. Its translation is CASSREDSYEQYF.

The rearrangement joins TRBV25-1 to TRBJ2-7, with TRBD1 matching over 10 bases. Per the germline V gene, CDR1 is MGHDK and CDR2 is SYGVNS. The CDR3 loop spans 14 amino acids. The trim removed 6 bases at V and 4 bases at J, leaving 6 bases unmatched. The CDR3 is CASRETGGGYEQYF. The CDR3 DNA follows: TGTGCCAGCAGGGAGACAGGGGGCGGGTACGAGCAGTACTTC.

The chain joins TRBV2 to TRBJ1-4; 9 bases are shared with TRBD1. CDR1 and CDR2 from the germline V gene are SNHLY and FYNNEI. V was clipped by 4 bases and J by 5 bases; unmatched bases: 5. The CDR3 has 15 amino acids. The DNA for the CDR3 is TGTGCCAGCAGTGCGACAGGGGGAAGAAATGAAAAACTGTTTTTT. This sequence encodes CASSATGGRNEKLFF.

V usage is TRBV9 and J usage is TRBJ1-1, with 7 positions matching TRBD1. This CDR3 is built from 17 residues. V gave up 3 bases and J gave up 0 bases; unmatched junction bases: 11. The germline CDR1 and CDR2 sequences are SGDLS and YYNGEE. The CDR3 here is CASSAPPRGRVNTEAFF. The CDR3 nucleotides are TGTGCCAGCAGCGCTCCCCCAAGGGGGCGCGTGAACACTGAAGCTTTCTTT.

V usage is TRBV5-1 and J usage is TRBJ1-1; D gene unclear. There are 15 residues in the CDR3. CDR1 and CDR2 from the germline V gene are SGHRS and YFSETQ. Trimming took off 0 bases at V and 2 bases at J, with 11 bases between the two ends. CDR3 region: CASSLDVGRNTEAFF. CDR3 nucleotide sequence: TGCGCCAGCAGCTTGGACGTGGGGAGAAACACTGAAGCTTTCTTT.

This chain uses TRBV19 with TRBJ2-4; D might be TRBD1 (6 bases). Germline CDR1 is LNHDA and CDR2 is SQIVND (reference sequence). The CDR3 sequence is 12 residues long. Trimming pared 9 bases from V and 13 bases from J, leaving 19 bases between. The CDR3 here is CASSLLQGWQYF. The CDR3 nucleotides are TGTGCCAGCTCACTCCTACAGGGTTGGCAGTACTTC.